The rows below give T cell receptor beta chains drawn from one sample of a study of cytomegalovirus exposure and HLA in healthy donors. The method was immunoSEQ multiplex PCR; TCRdb's version includes in-frame clones alone and lacks a portion of them. The table shows fewer than 150,000 clones, with roughly 75% occurring only once. Material for sequencing was PBMCs. These receptor sequences come from a man aged 25-45 years in good health and CMV-seronegative. Both conserved end residues are part of each CDR3. The D gene is left open where the match is weak. Size is stated for part of the rows, as once, few or many counts, or as a class when the clone is expanded.

TRBV28	TRBD1	-	TRBJ2-5	CASSSPTGRETQYF	TGTGCCAGCAGTTCCCCGACAGGGCGAGAGACCCAGTACTTC
TRBV5-1	-	-	TRBJ2-4	CASSLGGDQNIQYF	TGCGCCAGCAGCTTAGGAGGGGACCAAAACATTCAGTACTTC
TRBV4-1	-	-	TRBJ2-7	CASSHPTRARYEQYF	TGCGCCAGCAGCCACCCGACGAGGGCTCGCTACGAGCAGTACTTC
TRBV6-5	-	-	TRBJ1-2	CASSYGPGVNYGYTF	TGTGCCAGCAGTTACGGTCCAGGGGTGAACTATGGCTACACCTTC
TRBV19	-	-	TRBJ1-1	CASKKVGGLGTEAFF	TGTGCCAGTAAGAAAGTGGGGGGGCTTGGCACTGAAGCTTTCTTT
TRBV2	-	-	TRBJ2-7	CASTGHSYEQYF	TGTGCCAGCACTGGACATTCCTACGAGCAGTACTTC
TRBV25-1	TRBD1	-	TRBJ2-1	CASSDWDRGIDEQFF	TGTGCCAGCAGTGATTGGGACAGGGGGATCGATGAGCAGTTCTTC
TRBV7-2	-	-	TRBJ1-3	CASTAGLGNTIYF	TGTGCCAGCACCGCGGGGTTGGGAAACACCATATATTTT
TRBV11-2	TRBD1	once	TRBJ2-2	CASSLGDRDTGELFF	TGTGCCAGCAGCTTAGGCGACAGGGACACCGGGGAGCTGTTTTTT
TRBV28	-	-	TRBJ2-1	CASSLGAMGGNEQFF	TGTGCCAGCAGTTTAGGGGCCATGGGGGGCAATGAGCAGTTCTTC
TRBV2	-	-	TRBJ1-2	CASSGPTLRTANYGYTF	TGTGCCAGCAGTGGGCCCACACTTCGGACAGCTAACTATGGCTACACCTTC